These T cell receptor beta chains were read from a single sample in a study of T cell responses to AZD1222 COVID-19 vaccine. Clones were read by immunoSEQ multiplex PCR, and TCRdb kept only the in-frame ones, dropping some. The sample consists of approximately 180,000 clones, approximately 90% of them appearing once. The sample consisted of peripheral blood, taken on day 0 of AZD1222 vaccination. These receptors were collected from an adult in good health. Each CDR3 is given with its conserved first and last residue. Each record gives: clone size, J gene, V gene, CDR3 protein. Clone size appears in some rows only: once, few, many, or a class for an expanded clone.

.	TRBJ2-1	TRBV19	CASSISGRFLGEQFF
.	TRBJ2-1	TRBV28	CASSRVFGQFF
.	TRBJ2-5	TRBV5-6	CASSSRGPETQYF
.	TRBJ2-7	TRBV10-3	CAISSAYSYEQYF
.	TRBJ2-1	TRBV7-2	CASSSVTSSYNEQFF
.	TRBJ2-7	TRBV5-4	CASSQGLAGVREQYF
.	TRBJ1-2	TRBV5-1	CASSLAGGENYGYTF
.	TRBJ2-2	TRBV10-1	CASSPAGGLLNTGELFF
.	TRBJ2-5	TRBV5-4	CASSVGTGPQETQYF
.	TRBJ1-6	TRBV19	CASSMDRGNSPLHF
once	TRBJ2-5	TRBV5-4	CASTFHAGGHQETQYF
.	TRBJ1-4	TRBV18	CASSPDRGSSEKLFF
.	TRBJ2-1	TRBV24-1	CATSDLMGYNEQFF
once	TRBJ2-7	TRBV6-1	CASSQEFGQGGNEQYF
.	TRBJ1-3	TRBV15	CATSRDYDRTSGNTIYF
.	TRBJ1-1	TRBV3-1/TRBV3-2	CASSQSRGGGTEAFF
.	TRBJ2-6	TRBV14	CASSQGGPYSGANVLTF
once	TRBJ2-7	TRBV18	CASSFDLNSYEQYF
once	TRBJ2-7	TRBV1	CTSSQDRASSTYEQYF
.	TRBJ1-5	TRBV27	CASRPGTHGNQPQHF
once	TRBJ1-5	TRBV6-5	CASRVGSNQPQHF
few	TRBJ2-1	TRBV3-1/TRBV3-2	CASSQVAAGLAGNYNEQFF
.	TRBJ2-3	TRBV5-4	CASSPDGAPDTQYF
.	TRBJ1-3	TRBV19	CASTPTGPGNTIYF
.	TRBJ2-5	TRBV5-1	CASHPIAGGETQYF
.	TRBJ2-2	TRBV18	CASSPLLAGGNTGELFF
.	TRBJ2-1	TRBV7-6	CASSQTTSPRNEQFF
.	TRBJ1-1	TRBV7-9	CASSPATGVAFF
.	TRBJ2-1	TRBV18	CASSPGEYNEQFF
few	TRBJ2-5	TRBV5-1	CASSTGTSGRFQETQYF
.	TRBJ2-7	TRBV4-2	CASSQELESYEQYF
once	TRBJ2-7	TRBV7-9	CASSSSTSGIGTGSYEQYF
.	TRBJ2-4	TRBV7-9	CASSPVAQIQYF
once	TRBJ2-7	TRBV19	CASTRAGGPGEQYF
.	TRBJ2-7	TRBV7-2	CASSARVATSYEQYF
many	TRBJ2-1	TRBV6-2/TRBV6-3	CASSLAGGPREQFF